The sequence of this T cell receptor (beta chain) was determined in a study of T cells after yellow fever vaccination. Broader study findings: Researchers report a weaker secondary response that nonetheless peaked faster, day 5 versus 15. Researchers noted that a small share of clonotypes showed up in both CD4 and CD8 compartments. The study noted that FACS-sorted repertoires could contain abundant clonotypes contaminating from the bulk population.

TCRdb recomputed calls from the 5' RACE reads with MiXCR, one row per CDR3 protein. The sample holds approximately 510,000 distinct CDR3 sequences, roughly a fifth seen once. Germline CDR1 LGHNA, CDR2 YSLEER. The length of the CDR3 is 20 residues. The ends lost 0 bases at V and 0 bases at J; junction bases unmatched: 14. This clonotype has a handful of counts. Its antigen is as yet unknown. The input for sequencing was PBMCs, taken approximately 20 days after the first yellow fever vaccination. The TCR was taken from a man younger than 35 who received the YFV17D yellow fever vaccine. The J gene is TRBJ2-3, the V gene TRBV4-3; 8 bases agree with TRBD2. The CDR3 is CASSQDRVAGGTRSTDTQYF. CDR3 DNA sequence: TGCGCCAGCAGCCAAGATAGGGTAGCGGGTGGGACTAGAAGCACAGATACGCAGTATTTT.